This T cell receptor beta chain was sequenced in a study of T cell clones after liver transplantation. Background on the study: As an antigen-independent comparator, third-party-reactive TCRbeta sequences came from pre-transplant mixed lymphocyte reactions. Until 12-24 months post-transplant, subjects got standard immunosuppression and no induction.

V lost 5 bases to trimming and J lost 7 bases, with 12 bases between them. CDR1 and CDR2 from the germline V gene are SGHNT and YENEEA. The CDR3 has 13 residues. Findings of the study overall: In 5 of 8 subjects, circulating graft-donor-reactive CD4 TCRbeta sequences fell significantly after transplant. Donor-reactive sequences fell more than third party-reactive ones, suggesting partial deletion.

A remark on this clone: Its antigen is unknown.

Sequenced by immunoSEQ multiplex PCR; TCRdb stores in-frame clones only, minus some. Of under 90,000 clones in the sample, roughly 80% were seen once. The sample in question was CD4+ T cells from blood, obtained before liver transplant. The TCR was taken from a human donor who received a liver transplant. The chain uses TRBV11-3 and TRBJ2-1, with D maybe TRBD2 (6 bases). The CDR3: CASSPNRGNEQFF. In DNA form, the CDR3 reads TGTGCCAGCAGCCCAAATCGGGGGAATGAGCAGTTCTTC.